Below are 17 T cell receptor beta chains sequenced from a single sample in a study of cytomegalovirus exposure and HLA in healthy donors. The PCR was carried out with 60 Vbeta primers and 13 Jbeta primers. Libraries were prepared by immunoSEQ multiplex PCR; TCRdb keeps only in-frame clonotypes and omits some of them. The sample contains 85,000 to 100,000 clones, roughly 83% of which appear only once. Sequencing was performed on PBMCs. The receptors were gathered from a male donor in good health and CMV-seropositive.

DNA for the CDR3: TGTGCTAGTGGTTTTGGACAGGGATATCAGCCCCAGCATTTT. As protein: CASGFGQGYQPQHF. The rearrangement joins TRBV12-5 to TRBJ1-5; 8 bases are shared with TRBD1. V lost 3 bases and J lost 5; bases outside the gene matches: 3. Germline V gives CDR1 LGHNT, CDR2 FRNRAP. The CDR3 length is 14 residues.

The chain carries TRBV5-1 and TRBJ2-7; 7 bases are a match to TRBD2. J lost 0 bases, V lost 5 bases, and 5 bases had no gene match. In germline, CDR1 is SGHRS, CDR2 YFSETQ. The CDR3 totals 14 residues. In nucleotides, the CDR3 is TGCGCCAGCAGGCCAAGCGGGAACTCCTACGAGCAGTACTTC. This codes for CASRPSGNSYEQYF.

The J gene is TRBJ1-1, the V gene TRBV4-1; TRBD1 might be the D (5 bases). The CDR3 length is 13 residues. Germline V gene sequence: CDR1 MGHRA, CDR2 YSYEKL. Trimming stripped 0 bases from V and 8 bases from J, with 10 bases between. The CDR3 bases are TGCGCCAGCAGCCAAGATCAGGGATTCGAAGCTTTCTTT. Residues: CASSQDQGFEAFF.

This clone was counted a single time. The DNA for the CDR3 is TGTGCCAGCAGCACCCGGACTAGCACAGATACGCAGTATTTT. Its translation is CASSTRTSTDTQYF. V and J are TRBV9 and TRBJ2-3; D is perhaps TRBD2 (5 bases). There are 14 residues in the CDR3. CDR1 and CDR2 from the germline V gene are SGDLS and YYNGEE. With 4 bases removed from V and 0 bases from J, the gap between germline ends came to 9 bases.

The chain is built from TRBV5-5 and TRBJ2-7; D unclear. Germline lookup yields CDR1 SGHKS and CDR2 YYEKEE (reference sequence). The CDR3 contains 13 residues. Between the trimmed V and J ends, which lost 0 bases and 2 bases, there was a span of 6 bases. The CDR3 spells CASSLAVTYEQYF. DNA for the CDR3: TGTGCCAGCAGCTTGGCAGTTACCTACGAGCAGTACTTC.

Comment on this clone: The sample has other DNA sequences that encode this CDR3 too. The gene calls are TRBV6-5 and TRBJ1-6; 8 bases fit TRBD1. Germline CDR1 MNHEY, CDR2 SVGAGI. V trimming: 4 bases; J trimming: 5 bases; junction bases outside the gene matches: 7. This CDR3 has 16 amino acids. The CDR3 loop reads CASSSTDRVHNSPLHF. Written as DNA, the CDR3 is TGTGCCAGCAGTTCAACGGACAGGGTGCATAATTCACCCCTCCACTTT.

V usage is TRBV11-2 and J usage is TRBJ1-6; no reliable D call. In germline, CDR1 is SGHAT, CDR2 FQNNGV. V lost 4 bases and J lost 4, with 8 bases in between. The CDR3 spans 14 residues. CDR3 protein: CASSSTIYNSPLHF. The CDR3 nucleotides are TGTGCCAGCAGCTCGACAATTTATAATTCACCCCTCCACTTT.

The chain is built from TRBV5-1 and TRBJ1-5; a weak D match, TRBD1 (5 bases). Germline V gene sequence: CDR1 SGHRS, CDR2 YFSETQ. CDR3 size: 14 residues. Trimming removed 0 bases at V and 4 bases at J, with 8 bases between. The DNA for the CDR3 is TGCGCCAGCAGCTTGGAGGCAGGGAATCAGCCCCAGCATTTT. Encoded protein: CASSLEAGNQPQHF.

This clone was detected once. V and J are TRBV6-5 and TRBJ2-2, with D unresolved. V lost 2 bases and J lost 5, with 9 bases in between. Germline V gene sequence: CDR1 MNHEY, CDR2 SVGAGI. The CDR3 sequence is 14 residues long. CDR3 DNA: TGTGCCAGCAGTTACGCCCGAGGAACCGGGGAGCTGTTTTTT. Its translation is CASSYARGTGELFF.

Only one count was recorded for this clone. Here the CDR3 reads CASSRGQGGTEAFF. The CDR3 DNA reads TGTGCCAGCTCACGAGGACAGGGCGGCACTGAAGCTTTCTTT. The chain recombines TRBV18 with TRBJ1-1; 8 bases agree with TRBD1. The CDR3 has 14 residues. The V gene end was trimmed by 4 bases and the J gene end by 4 bases; junction bases not matched to a gene: 5. Germline CDR1 is KGHSH and CDR2 is LQKENI.

The J gene is TRBJ1-1, the V gene TRBV4-1; TRBD1 is a possible D gene (5 bases). Looked up from germline, CDR1 is MGHRA and CDR2 is YSYEKL. V lost 3 bases and J 7 bases, leaving 9 bases between the germline ends. The CDR3 spans 12 residues. CDR3 amino acids: CASSQGRGEAFF. The CDR3 DNA reads as TGCGCCAGCAGCCAGGGGCGGGGTGAAGCTTTCTTT.

This clone is a singleton in its sample. The rearrangement links TRBV12-2 to TRBJ1-2. TRBV12-2 is termed a pseudogene. The CDR3 runs 13 residues. As DNA, the CDR3 is TGTGCAAGTCGCCAGGCGGGGGACTATGGCTACACCTTC. Its protein is CASRQAGDYGYTF.

This chain links TRBV5-1 with TRBJ2-7, with D tentatively TRBD2 (6 bases). The V gene's germline CDR1 is SGHRS and CDR2 YFSETQ. Trimming took off 6 bases at V and 0 bases at J, with 13 bases between the two ends. The CDR3 has 14 residues. CDR3 loop: CASKAGGTSYEQYF. DNA for the CDR3: TGCGCCAGCAAAGCGGGCGGGACCTCCTACGAGCAGTACTTC.

This chain's CDR3 is CSAADRVGTEAFF. CDR3 bases: TGCAGCGCCGCGGACAGGGTCGGGACTGAAGCTTTCTTT. This rearrangement joins TRBV29-1 to TRBJ1-1; 8 positions match TRBD1. Unmatched junction bases numbered 9, after V lost 7 bases and J lost 5 bases. Germline V CDR1 and CDR2: SQVTM, ANQGSEA. CDR3 length: 13 residues. The complete variable domain, with remaining parts taken from reference TRBV29-1 and TRBJ1-1, reads SAVISQKPSRDICQRGTSLTIQCQVDSQVTMMFWYRQQPGQSLTLIATANQGSEATYESGFVIDKFPISRPNLTFSTLTVSNMSPEDSSIYLCSAADRVGTEAFFGQGTRLTVV.

The CDR3 nucleotides are TGCGCCAGCAGCTTGGGCGGGAGCGGGGGCACAGATACGCAGTATTTT. It encodes CASSLGGSGGTDTQYF. The rearrangement uses TRBV5-1 and TRBJ2-3; 7 nucleotides agree with TRBD2. CDR1 is SGHRS, CDR2 YFSETQ, per germline. V lost 0 bases to trimming and J lost 1 base; unmatched junction nucleotides: 5. This CDR3 region has 16 residues.

The rearrangement joins TRBV7-3 to TRBJ2-3, with 8 bases identical to TRBD2. The CDR3 extends over 14 amino acids. CDR1 SGHTA and CDR2 FQGTGA come from the germline V gene. J was trimmed by 1 base and V by 5 bases; bases with no gene match: 2. Written as DNA, the CDR3 is TGTGCCAGCAGCCCCGGGGGGGGCACAGATACGCAGTATTTT. It codes for CASSPGGGTDTQYF.

The chain employs TRBV18 and TRBJ2-7, with TRBD2 matching 9 bases. This CDR3 contains 16 residues. The V gene end was trimmed by 6 bases and the J gene end by 3 bases; junction bases not matched to a gene: 12. Germline values: CDR1 KGHSH, CDR2 LQKENI. Written as DNA, the CDR3 is TGTGCCAGCTCCCCCGGCGGGGGGGCCGGCGACTACGAGCAGTACTTC. Translating gives CASSPGGGAGDYEQYF.